What follows are 14 T cell receptor beta chains derived from one specimen sequenced in a study of cytomegalovirus exposure and HLA in healthy donors. Both 60 Vbeta primers and 13 Jbeta primers went into the PCR. Assay: immunoSEQ multiplex PCR; the TCRdb copy retains only in-frame clones and omits some. Of 150,000 to 200,000 clones listed, around 77% are singletons. Sequenced sample: PBMCs. The origin of the receptors is a female donor in good health and CMV-seronegative.

V is TRBV19 and J is TRBJ1-6; TRBD1 agrees at 9 bases. The CDR3 loop spans 17 amino acids. With 1 base clipped from V and 8 bases from J, the junction kept 9 bases outside the gene matches. CDR1 and CDR2 from the germline V gene are LNHDA and SQIVND (reference sequence). The CDR3 sequence: CASSIGSGTGQDSPLHF. The DNA of the CDR3 is TGTGCCAGTAGTATAGGTTCCGGGACAGGGCAAGATTCACCCCTCCACTTT. Full variable domain (rest looked up from reference TRBV19 and TRBJ1-6): DGGITQSPKYLFRKEGQNVTLSCEQNLNHDAMYWYRQDPGQGLRLIYYSQIVNDFQKGDIAEGYSVSREKKESFPLTVTSAQKNPTAFYLCASSIGSGTGQDSPLHFGNGTRLTVT.

The chain couples TRBV5-8 to TRBJ2-3; a possible D gene is TRBD2 (5 bases). The CDR3 is 14 residues long. V was clipped by 4 bases and J by 4 bases, with 13 bases between them. Per germline, CDR1 SGHTS and CDR2 YDEGEE. For the CDR3, the DNA is TGTGCCAGCAGCCTCCCGGGTAGCGCAGATACGCAGTATTTT. The encoded protein is CASSLPGSADTQYF. Full variable domain (outside the CDR3, taken from reference TRBV5-8 and TRBJ2-3): EAGVTQSPTHLIKTRGQQATLRCSPISGHTSVYWYQQALGLGLQFLLWYDEGEERNRGNFPPRFSGRQFPNYSSELNVNALELEDSALYLCASSLPGSADTQYFGPGTRLTVL.

This clone has only a few counts. The CDR3 DNA is TGTGCCAGCAGCTTGGGGGGAGTGGAAGATACGCAGTATTTT. This gives the protein CASSLGGVEDTQYF. V gene TRBV11-3 combines with J gene TRBJ2-3, with D perhaps matching TRBD2 (6 bases). This CDR3 contains 14 residues. Trimming left V 3 bases short and J 5 bases short, with 12 bases between. Germline CDR1 is SGHNT and CDR2 is YENEEA.

The chain is built from TRBV7-6 and TRBJ2-7; tentative D call: TRBD2 (7 bases). Between the trimmed V and J ends, which lost 5 bases and 7 bases, there was a span of 18 bases. CDR3 length: 14 amino acids. Germline V gives CDR1 SGHVS, CDR2 FNYEAQ. CDR3 sequence reads: CASSPEQQGGEQYF. Here the CDR3 DNA reads TGTGCCAGCAGCCCAGAACAACAGGGAGGGGAGCAGTACTTC.

This clone was seen more than once but under ten times. The chain links TRBV28 to TRBJ2-5; D perhaps matches TRBD1 (6 bases). V was trimmed by 6 bases and J by 5 bases, leaving 19 bases between them. CDR3 length equals 15 residues. From germline, CDR1 is MDHEN and CDR2 SYDVKM. The CDR3 here is CASRSEDRLGETQYF. The CDR3 region has the DNA TGTGCCAGCAGATCTGAGGACAGACTGGGGGAGACCCAGTACTTC.

The J gene is TRBJ1-6, the V gene TRBV19, with 8 positions matching TRBD1. This CDR3 comprises 16 residues. V lost 5 bases to trimming and J lost 6 bases; unmatched junction nucleotides: 9. Looked up from germline, CDR1 is LNHDA and CDR2 is SQIVND (reference sequence). In DNA, the CDR3 is TGTGCCAGTAGTCCTCAATCTGGACAGGGTAATTCACCCCTCCACTTT. Amino acids: CASSPQSGQGNSPLHF.

The V call is TRBV29-1, the J call TRBJ2-2, with 9 bases matching TRBD1. The CDR3 consists of 15 residues. V lost 4 bases, J lost 4 bases, and 7 bases stayed unmatched. Germline V CDR1 and CDR2: SQVTM, ANQGSEA. DNA for the CDR3: TGCAGCGTTGGGGACAGGGTCACGGGCACCGGGGAGCTGTTTTTT. Translating gives CSVGDRVTGTGELFF.

The gene calls are TRBV7-3 and TRBJ1-2; a weak D match, TRBD1 (6 bases). The CDR3 is 13 residues long. Trimming removed 4 bases at V and 6 bases at J, with 12 bases between. Germline CDR1 SGHTA, CDR2 FQGTGA. The CDR3 DNA reads as TGTGCCAGCAGCTCACAGGGAGAGGATGGCTACACCTTC. This translates into CASSSQGEDGYTF. Combining the CDR3 with reference TRBV7-3 and TRBJ1-2 gives the whole variable domain GAGVSQTPSNKVTEKGKYVELRCDPISGHTALYWYRQSLGQGPEFLIYFQGTGAADDSGLPNDRFFAVRPEGSVSTLKIQRTERGDSAVYLCASSSQGEDGYTFGSGTRLTVV.

The V and J genes are TRBV5-1 and TRBJ1-4; TRBD1 matches at 7 bases. This CDR3 spans 15 amino acids. Germline V gives CDR1 SGHRS, CDR2 YFSETQ. Trimming at V came to 5 bases and at J to 5 bases, leaving 9 bases not matched to a gene. DNA of the CDR3: TGCGCCAGCAGGCCCTCGGGACAGAACAATGAAAAACTGTTTTTT. It codes for CASRPSGQNNEKLFF.

This clone was counted a single time. This chain joins TRBV7-9 and TRBJ1-5; tentative D call: TRBD1 (5 bases). The germline CDR1 and CDR2 sequences are SEHNR and FQNEAQ (reference sequence). Trimming left V 1 base short and J 7 bases short, with 14 bases between. This CDR3 comprises 15 residues. CDR3 residues: CASSLDLTGQQPQHF. The DNA of the CDR3 is TGTGCCAGCAGCTTAGACCTTACAGGTCAACAGCCCCAGCATTTT.

The chain uses TRBV7-3 and TRBJ2-1; tentative D call: TRBD2 (6 bases). Germline CDR1 is SGHTA and CDR2 is FQGTGA. CDR3 length: 14 amino acids. V lost 4 bases and J 4 bases, leaving 11 bases between the germline ends. In DNA form, the CDR3 reads TGTGCCAGCAGCTCTCCGGGACTTTACAATGAGCAGTTCTTC. Translated, it gives CASSSPGLYNEQFF. Full variable domain (missing parts from reference TRBV7-3 and TRBJ2-1): GAGVSQTPSNKVTEKGKYVELRCDPISGHTALYWYRQSLGQGPEFLIYFQGTGAADDSGLPNDRFFAVRPEGSVSTLKIQRTERGDSAVYLCASSSPGLYNEQFFGPGTRLTVL.

The chain combines TRBV6-4 with TRBJ2-3, with a tentative D call TRBD1 (6 bases). The CDR3 contains 14 residues. From germline, CDR1 is MRHNA and CDR2 SNTAGT. Trimming stripped 5 bases from V and 0 bases from J, with 9 bases between. CDR3 residues: CASSKDSSTDTQYF. The CDR3 DNA reads TGTGCCAGCAGTAAGGACAGCAGCACAGATACGCAGTATTTT.

The J gene is TRBJ2-7, the V gene TRBV6-1; no clear D. Germline V gene lookup returns CDR1 MNHNS and CDR2 SASEGT. Trimming took 5 bases from V and 7 from J, leaving 15 bases between them. There are 13 residues in the CDR3. The DNA of the CDR3 is TGTGCCAGCAGTCTCGATGTCAGCGCTGAGCAGTACTTC. Translating gives CASSLDVSAEQYF.

V is TRBV5-5 and J is TRBJ1-3; unclear D gene. Germline V gives CDR1 SGHKS, CDR2 YYEKEE (reference sequence). Trimming took 4 bases from V and 2 from J, leaving 13 bases between them. The CDR3 extends over 15 amino acids. The CDR3 DNA is TGTGCCAGCAGCCTCGCCACGGGGACTGGAAACACCATATATTTT. Its protein product is CASSLATGTGNTIYF.